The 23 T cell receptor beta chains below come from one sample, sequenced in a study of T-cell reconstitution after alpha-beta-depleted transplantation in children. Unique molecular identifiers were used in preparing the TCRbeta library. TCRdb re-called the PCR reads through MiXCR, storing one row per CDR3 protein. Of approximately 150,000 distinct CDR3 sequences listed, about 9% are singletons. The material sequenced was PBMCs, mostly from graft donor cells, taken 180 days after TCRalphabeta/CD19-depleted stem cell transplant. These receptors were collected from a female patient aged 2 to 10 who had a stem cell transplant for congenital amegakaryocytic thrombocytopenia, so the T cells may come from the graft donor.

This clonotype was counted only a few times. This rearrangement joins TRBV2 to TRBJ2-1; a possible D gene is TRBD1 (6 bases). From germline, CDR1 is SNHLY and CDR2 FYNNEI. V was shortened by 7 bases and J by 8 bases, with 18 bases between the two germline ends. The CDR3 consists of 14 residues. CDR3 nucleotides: TGTGCCAGCATCGCGAACGTCCAGGGGCATGAGCAGTTCTTC. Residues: CASIANVQGHEQFF.

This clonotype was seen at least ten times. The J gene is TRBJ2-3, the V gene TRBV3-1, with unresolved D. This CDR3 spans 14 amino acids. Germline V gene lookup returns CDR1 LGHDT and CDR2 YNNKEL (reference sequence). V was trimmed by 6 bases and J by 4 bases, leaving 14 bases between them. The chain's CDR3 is CASSVNVPADTQYF. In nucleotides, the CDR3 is TGTGCCAGCAGTGTTAACGTCCCCGCAGATACGCAGTATTTT.

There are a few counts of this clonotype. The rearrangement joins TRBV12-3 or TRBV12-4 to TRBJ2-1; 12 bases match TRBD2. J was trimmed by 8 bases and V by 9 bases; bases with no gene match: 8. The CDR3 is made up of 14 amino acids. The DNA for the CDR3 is TGTGCCAGTCCTAGCGGGGGGGCCGTGTATGAGCAGTTCTTC. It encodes CASPSGGAVYEQFF.

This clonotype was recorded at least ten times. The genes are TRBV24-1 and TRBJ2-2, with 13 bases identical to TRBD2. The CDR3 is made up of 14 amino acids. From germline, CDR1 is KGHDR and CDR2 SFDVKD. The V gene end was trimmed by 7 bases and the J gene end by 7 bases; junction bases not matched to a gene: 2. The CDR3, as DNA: TGTGCCACCAGGGGACTAGCGGGAATCGGGGAGCTGTTTTTT. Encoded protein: CATRGLAGIGELFF.

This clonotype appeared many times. In DNA, the CDR3 is TGCGCCAGCGCTCCCTTGGGGAACACTGAAGCTTTCTTT. Translation: CASAPLGNTEAFF. The V and J genes are TRBV5-1 and TRBJ1-1; no definite D call. The CDR3 extends over 13 amino acids. Germline CDR1 is SGHRS and CDR2 is YFSETQ. V gave up 7 bases and J gave up 1 base, with 11 bases separating them.

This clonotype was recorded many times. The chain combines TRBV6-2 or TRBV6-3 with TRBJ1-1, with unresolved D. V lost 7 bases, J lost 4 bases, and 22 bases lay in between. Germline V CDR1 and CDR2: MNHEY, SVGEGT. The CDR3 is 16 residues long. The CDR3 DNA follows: TGTGCCAGCAAGGGTTGGACCGGTAGGGTGGGCACTGAAGCTTTCTTT. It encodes CASKGWTGRVGTEAFF.

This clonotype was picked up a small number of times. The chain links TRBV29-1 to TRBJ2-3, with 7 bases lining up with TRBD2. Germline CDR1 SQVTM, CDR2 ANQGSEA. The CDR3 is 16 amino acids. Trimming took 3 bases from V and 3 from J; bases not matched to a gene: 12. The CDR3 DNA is TGCAGCGTTGACTACCGGACTAGGGATGGGACAGATACGCAGTATTTT. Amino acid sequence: CSVDYRTRDGTDTQYF.

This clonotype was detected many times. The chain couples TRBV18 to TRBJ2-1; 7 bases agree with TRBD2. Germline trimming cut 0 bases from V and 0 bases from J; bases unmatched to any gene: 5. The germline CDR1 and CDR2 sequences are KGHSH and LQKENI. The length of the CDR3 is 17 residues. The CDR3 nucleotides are TGTGCCAGCTCACCACCGGGGGGGTACCGCTCCTACAATGAGCAGTTCTTC. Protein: CASSPPGGYRSYNEQFF.

CDR3 nucleotide sequence: TGCGCCAGCAGTGAAGGGTTCCCAACTAGCACAGATACGCAGTATTTT. It specifies CASSEGFPTSTDTQYF. The chain has TRBV10-2 and TRBJ2-3; D remains ambiguous. Trimming cost V 3 bases and J 0 bases, with 13 bases left between them. This CDR3 has 16 residues. The V gene's germline CDR1 is WSHSY and CDR2 SAAADI.

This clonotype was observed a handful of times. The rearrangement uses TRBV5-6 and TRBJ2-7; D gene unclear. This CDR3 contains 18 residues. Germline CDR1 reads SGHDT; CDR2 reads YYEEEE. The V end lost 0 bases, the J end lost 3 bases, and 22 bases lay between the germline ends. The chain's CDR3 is CASSLGASGTPIYYEQYF. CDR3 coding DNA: TGTGCCAGCAGCTTGGGCGCTTCCGGTACACCAATTTACTACGAGCAGTACTTC. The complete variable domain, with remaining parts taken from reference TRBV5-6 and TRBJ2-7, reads DAGVTQSPTHLIKTRGQQVTLRCSPKSGHDTVSWYQQALGQGPQFIFQYYEEEERQRGNFPDRFSGHQFPNYSSELNVNALLLGDSALYLCASSLGASGTPIYYEQYFGPGTRLTVT.

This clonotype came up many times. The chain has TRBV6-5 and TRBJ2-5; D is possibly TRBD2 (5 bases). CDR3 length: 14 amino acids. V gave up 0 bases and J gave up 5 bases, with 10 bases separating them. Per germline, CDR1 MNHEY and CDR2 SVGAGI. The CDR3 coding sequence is TGTGCCAGCAGTTACTCGACGGGGTCGGAGACCCAGTACTTC. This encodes CASSYSTGSETQYF.

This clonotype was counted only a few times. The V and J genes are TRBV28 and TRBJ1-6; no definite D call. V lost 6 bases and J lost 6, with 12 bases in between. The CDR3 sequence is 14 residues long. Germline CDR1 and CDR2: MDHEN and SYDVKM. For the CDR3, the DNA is TGTGCCAGCAGCCTCCCCGGTGGTAATTCACCCCTCCACTTT. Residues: CASSLPGGNSPLHF. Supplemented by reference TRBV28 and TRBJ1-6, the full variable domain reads DVKVTQSSRYLVKRTGEKVFLECVQDMDHENMFWYRQDPGLGLRLIYFSYDVKMKEKGDIPEGYSVSREKKERFSLILESASTNQTSMYLCASSLPGGNSPLHFGNGTRLTVT.

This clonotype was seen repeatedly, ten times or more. DNA of the CDR3: TGTGCCAGCAGTTCAGGGCGGACCCAGTACTTC. As protein: CASSSGRTQYF. The rearrangement links TRBV7-9 to TRBJ2-5; tentatively, D is TRBD1 (5 bases). Germline CDR1 SEHNR, CDR2 FQNEAQ (reference sequence). V was trimmed by 6 bases and J by 7 bases, leaving 9 bases between them. CDR3 length equals 11 residues.

CDR3 nucleotides: TGCAGTGCTAGAGAACAGGGGAATGAAAAACTGTTTTTT. As protein: CSAREQGNEKLFF. The rearrangement links TRBV20-1 to TRBJ1-4, with 7 nucleotides matching TRBD1. The CDR3 runs to 13 residues. V dropped 0 bases and J dropped 5; count of bases not matched to a gene: 0. In germline, CDR1 is DFQATT, CDR2 SNEGSKA (reference sequence).

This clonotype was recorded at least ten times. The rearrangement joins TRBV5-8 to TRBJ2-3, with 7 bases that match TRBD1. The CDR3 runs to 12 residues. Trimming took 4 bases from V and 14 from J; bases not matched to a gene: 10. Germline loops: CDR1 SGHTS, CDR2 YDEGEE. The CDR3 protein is CASSLREGGMYF. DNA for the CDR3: TGTGCCAGCAGCCTCCGCGAAGGGGGCATGTATTTT. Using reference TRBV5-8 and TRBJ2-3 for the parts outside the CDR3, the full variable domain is EAGVTQSPTHLIKTRGQQATLRCSPISGHTSVYWYQQALGLGLQFLLWYDEGEERNRGNFPPRFSGRQFPNYSSELNVNALELEDSALYLCASSLREGGMYFGPGTRLTVL.

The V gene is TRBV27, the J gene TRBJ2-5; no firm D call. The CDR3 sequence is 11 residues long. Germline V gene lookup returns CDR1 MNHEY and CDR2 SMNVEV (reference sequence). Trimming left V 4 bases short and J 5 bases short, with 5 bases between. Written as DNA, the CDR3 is TGTGCCAGCAGTTCCCATGAGACCCAGTACTTC. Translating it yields CASSSHETQYF.

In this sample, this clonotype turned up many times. In DNA, the CDR3 is TGTGCCAGCAGACAGAACGGACAGACCGGGGAGCTGTTTTTT. Protein sequence: CASRQNGQTGELFF. This sequence joins TRBV25-1 and TRBJ2-2; the D gene is possibly TRBD1 (6 bases). CDR1 and CDR2 from the germline V gene are MGHDK and SYGVNS. V was clipped by 6 bases and J by 5 bases, with 13 bases between them. This CDR3 contains 14 residues.

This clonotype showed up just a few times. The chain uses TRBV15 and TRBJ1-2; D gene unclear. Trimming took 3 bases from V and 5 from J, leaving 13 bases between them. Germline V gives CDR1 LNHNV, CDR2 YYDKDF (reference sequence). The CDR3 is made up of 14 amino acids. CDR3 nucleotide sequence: TGTGCCACCAGCAGGGAGCTAGGGCCGTATGGCTACACCTTC. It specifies CATSRELGPYGYTF.

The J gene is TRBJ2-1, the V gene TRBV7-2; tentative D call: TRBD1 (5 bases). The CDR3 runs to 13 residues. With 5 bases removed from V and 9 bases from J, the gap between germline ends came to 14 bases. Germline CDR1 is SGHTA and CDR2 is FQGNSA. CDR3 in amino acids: CASSPKGWGEQFF. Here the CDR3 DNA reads TGTGCCAGCAGCCCGAAGGGGTGGGGTGAGCAGTTCTTC.

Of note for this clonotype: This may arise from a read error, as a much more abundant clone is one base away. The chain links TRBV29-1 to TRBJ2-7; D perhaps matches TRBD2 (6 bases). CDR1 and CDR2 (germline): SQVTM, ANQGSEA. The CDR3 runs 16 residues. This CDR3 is CIVLSRGVAASYEQYF. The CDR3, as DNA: TGCATCGTTCTAAGTCGCGGGGTAGCGGCTTCCTACGAGCAGTACTTC.

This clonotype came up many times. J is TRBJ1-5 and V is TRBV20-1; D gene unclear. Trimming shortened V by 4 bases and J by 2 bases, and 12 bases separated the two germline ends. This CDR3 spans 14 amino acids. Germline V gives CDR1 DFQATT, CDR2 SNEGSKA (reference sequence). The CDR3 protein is CSATDRWGNQPQHF. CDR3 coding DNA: TGCAGTGCTACGGATCGGTGGGGCAATCAGCCCCAGCATTTT.

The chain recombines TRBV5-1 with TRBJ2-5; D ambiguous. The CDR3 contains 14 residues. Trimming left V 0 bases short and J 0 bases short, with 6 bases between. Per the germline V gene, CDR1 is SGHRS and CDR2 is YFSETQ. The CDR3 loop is CASSLAVNQETQYF. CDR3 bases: TGCGCCAGCAGCTTGGCAGTGAACCAAGAGACCCAGTACTTC.

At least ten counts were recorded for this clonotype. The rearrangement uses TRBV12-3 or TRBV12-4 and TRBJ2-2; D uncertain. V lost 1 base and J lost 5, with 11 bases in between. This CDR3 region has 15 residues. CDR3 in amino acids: CASSLDGQGTGELFF. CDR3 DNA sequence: TGTGCCAGCAGTTTAGACGGTCAAGGGACCGGGGAGCTGTTTTTT.